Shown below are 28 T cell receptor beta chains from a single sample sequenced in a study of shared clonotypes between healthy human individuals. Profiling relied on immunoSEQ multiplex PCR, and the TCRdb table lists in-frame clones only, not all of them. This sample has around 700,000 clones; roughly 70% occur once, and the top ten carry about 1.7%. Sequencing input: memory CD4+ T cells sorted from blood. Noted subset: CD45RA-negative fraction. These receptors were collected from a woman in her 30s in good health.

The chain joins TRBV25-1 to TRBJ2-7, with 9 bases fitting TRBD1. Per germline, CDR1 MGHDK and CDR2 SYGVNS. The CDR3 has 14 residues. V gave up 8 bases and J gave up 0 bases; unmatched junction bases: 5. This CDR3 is CASSSGQGSYEQYF. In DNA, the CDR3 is TGTGCCAGCTCCTCGGGACAGGGCTCCTACGAGCAGTACTTC.

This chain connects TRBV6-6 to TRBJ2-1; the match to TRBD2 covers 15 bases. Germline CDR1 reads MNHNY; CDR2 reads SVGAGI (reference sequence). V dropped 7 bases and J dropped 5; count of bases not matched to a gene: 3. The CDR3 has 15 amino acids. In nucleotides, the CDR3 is TGTGCCAGCATCGGACTAGCGGGAGGGGACAATGAGCAGTTCTTC. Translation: CASIGLAGGDNEQFF.

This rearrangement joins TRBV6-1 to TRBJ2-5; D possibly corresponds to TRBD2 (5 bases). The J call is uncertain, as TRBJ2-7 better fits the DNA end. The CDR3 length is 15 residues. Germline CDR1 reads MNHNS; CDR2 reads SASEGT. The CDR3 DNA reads TGTGCCAGCAGCGGAGGACCCGGACCGTTCTACGAGCAGTACTTC. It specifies CASSGGPGPFYEQYF.

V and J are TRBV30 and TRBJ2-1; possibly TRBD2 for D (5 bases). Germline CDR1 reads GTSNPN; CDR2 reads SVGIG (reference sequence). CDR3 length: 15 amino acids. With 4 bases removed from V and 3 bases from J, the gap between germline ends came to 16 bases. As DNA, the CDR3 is TGTGCCTGGAACGGCGGCGGACTTCTCTACAATGAGCAGTTCTTC. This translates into CAWNGGGLLYNEQFF.

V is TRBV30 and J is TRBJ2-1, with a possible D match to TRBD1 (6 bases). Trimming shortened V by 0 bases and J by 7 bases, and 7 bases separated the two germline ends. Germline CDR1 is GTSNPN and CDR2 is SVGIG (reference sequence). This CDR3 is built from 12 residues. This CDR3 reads CAWSVTGNEQFF. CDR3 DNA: TGTGCCTGGAGTGTTACAGGGAATGAGCAGTTCTTC. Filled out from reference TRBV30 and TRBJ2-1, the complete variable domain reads SQTIHQWPATLVQPVGSPLSLECTVEGTSNPNLYWYRQAAGRGLQLLFYSVGIGQISSEVPQNLSASRPQDRQFILSSKKLLLSDSGFYLCAWSVTGNEQFFGPGTRLTVL.

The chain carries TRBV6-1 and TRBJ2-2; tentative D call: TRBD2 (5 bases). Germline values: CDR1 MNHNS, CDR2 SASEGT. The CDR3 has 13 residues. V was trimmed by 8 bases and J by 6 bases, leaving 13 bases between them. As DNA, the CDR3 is TGTGCCAGCGGTGGAGAGGAGGCCGGGGAGCTGTTTTTT. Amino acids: CASGGEEAGELFF.

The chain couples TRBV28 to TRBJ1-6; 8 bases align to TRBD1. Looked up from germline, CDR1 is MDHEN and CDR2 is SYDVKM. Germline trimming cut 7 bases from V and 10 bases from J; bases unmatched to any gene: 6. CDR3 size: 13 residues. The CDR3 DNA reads TGTGCCAGCAAGCAGGGGGCGCGATCACCCCTCCACTTT. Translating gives CASKQGARSPLHF.

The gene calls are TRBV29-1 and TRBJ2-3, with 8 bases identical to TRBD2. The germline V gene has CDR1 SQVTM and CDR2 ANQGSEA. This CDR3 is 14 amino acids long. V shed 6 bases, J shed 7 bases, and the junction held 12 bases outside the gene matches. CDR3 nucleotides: TGCAGCGTCCGGGGGGGGGAGAACCCGAATACGCAGTATTTT. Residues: CSVRGGENPNTQYF.

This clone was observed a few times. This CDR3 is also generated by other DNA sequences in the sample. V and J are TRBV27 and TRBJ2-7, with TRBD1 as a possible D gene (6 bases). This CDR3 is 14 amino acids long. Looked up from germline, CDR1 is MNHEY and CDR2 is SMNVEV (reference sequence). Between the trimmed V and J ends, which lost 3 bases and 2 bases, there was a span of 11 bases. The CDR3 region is CASSFSRGPYEQYF. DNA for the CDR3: TGTGCCAGCAGTTTCTCCAGGGGTCCCTACGAGCAGTACTTC.

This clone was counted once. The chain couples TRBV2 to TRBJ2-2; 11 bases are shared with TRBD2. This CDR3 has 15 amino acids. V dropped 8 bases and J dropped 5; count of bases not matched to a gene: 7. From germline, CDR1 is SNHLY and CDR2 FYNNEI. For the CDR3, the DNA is TGTGCCAGCCACCCGAGACTAGCGGGAACCGGGGAGCTGTTTTTT. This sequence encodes CASHPRLAGTGELFF. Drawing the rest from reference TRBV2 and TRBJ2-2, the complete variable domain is EPEVTQTPSHQVTQMGQEVILRCVPISNHLYFYWYRQILGQKVEFLVSFYNNEISEKSEIFDDQFSVERPDGSNFTLKIRSTKLEDSAMYFCASHPRLAGTGELFFGEGSRLTVL.

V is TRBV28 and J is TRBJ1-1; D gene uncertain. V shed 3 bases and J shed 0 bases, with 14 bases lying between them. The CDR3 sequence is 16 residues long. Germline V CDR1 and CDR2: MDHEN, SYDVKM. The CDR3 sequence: CASSFGFRKMNTEAFF. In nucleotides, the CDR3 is TGTGCCAGCAGTTTTGGCTTCCGCAAGATGAACACTGAAGCTTTCTTT.

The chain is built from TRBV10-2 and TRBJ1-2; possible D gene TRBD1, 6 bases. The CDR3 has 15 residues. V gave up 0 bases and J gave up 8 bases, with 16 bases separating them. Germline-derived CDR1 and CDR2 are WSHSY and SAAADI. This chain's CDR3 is CASSESTFTGTGYTF. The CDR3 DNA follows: TGCGCCAGCAGTGAGTCAACGTTTACAGGGACCGGCTACACCTTC.

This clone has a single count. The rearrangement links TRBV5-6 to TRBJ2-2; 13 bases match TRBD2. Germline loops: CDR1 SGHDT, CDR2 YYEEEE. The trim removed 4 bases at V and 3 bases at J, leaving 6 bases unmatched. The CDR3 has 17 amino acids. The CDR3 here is CASSTVLAGGYTGELFF. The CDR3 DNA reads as TGTGCCAGCAGCACCGTACTAGCGGGAGGGTACACCGGGGAGCTGTTTTTT.

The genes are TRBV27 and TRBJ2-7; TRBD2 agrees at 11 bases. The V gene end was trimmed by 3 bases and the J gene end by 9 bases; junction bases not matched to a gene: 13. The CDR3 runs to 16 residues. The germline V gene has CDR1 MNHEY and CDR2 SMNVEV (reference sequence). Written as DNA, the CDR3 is TGTGCCAGCAGTTTCTCTGGGACTAGCGGAATAAAGGCGCAGTACTTC. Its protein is CASSFSGTSGIKAQYF.

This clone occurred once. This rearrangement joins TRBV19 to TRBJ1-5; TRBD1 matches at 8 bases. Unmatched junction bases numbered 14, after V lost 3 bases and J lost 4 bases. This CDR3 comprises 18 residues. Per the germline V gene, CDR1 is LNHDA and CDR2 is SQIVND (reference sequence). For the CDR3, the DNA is TGTGCCAGTAGTATTTTCCAGGACAGGGTTATAGGGAATCAGCCCCAGCATTTT. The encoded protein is CASSIFQDRVIGNQPQHF.

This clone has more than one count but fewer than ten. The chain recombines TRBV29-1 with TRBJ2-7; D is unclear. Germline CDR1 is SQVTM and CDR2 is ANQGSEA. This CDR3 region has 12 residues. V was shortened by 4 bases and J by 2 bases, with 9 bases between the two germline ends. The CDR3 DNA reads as TGCAGCGTTGCGCCCGGTACCTACGAGCAGTACTTC. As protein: CSVAPGTYEQYF.

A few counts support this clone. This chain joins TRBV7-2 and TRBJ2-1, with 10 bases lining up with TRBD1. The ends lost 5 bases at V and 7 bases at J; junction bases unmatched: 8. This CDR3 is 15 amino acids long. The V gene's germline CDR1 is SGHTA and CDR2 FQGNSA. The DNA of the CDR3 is TGTGCCAGCAGCACTTGGACAGGGGGAGGAAATGAGCAGTTCTTC. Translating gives CASSTWTGGGNEQFF.

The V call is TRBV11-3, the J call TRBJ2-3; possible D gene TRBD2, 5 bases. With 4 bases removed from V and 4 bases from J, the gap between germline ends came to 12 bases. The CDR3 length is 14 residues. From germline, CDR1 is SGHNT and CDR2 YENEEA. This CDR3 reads CASSSRKGADTQYF. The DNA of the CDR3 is TGTGCCAGCAGCTCAAGGAAGGGAGCAGATACGCAGTATTTT.

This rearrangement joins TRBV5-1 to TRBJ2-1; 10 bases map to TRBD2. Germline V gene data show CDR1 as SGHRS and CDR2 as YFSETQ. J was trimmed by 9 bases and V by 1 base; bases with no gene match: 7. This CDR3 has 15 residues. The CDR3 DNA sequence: TGCGCCAGCAGCTTGTCGCTAGCGGGAGAGAGTGAGCAGTTCTTC. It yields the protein CASSLSLAGESEQFF.

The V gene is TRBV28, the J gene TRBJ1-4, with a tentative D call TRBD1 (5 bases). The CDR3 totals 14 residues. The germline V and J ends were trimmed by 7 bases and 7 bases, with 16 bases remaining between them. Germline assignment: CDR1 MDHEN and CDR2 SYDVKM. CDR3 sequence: CASKLGGSSEKLFF. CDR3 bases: TGTGCCAGCAAATTGGGGGGGTCTAGTGAAAAACTGTTTTTT.

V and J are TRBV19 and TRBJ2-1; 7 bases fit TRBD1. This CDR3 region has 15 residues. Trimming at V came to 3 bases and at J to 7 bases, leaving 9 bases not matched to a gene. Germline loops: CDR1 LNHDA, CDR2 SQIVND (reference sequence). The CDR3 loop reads CASSIDRVERNEQFF. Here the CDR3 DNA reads TGTGCCAGTAGTATTGACAGGGTTGAGAGGAATGAGCAGTTCTTC.

In nucleotides, the CDR3 is TGTGCCACCCAGGCCAGGGACAACACTGAAGCTTTCTTT. Amino acids: CATQARDNTEAFF. The gene calls are TRBV15 and TRBJ1-1, with D possibly being TRBD1 (5 bases). The CDR3 covers 13 residues. Germline CDR1 LNHNV, CDR2 YYDKDF (reference sequence). The V end was cut by 8 bases, the J end by 2 bases, with 12 bases between.

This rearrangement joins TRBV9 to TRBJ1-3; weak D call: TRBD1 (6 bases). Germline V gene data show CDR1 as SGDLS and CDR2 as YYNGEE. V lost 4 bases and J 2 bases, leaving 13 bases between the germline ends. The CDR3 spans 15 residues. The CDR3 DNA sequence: TGTGCCAGCAGCCCCCGAGGGACAACTGGAAACACCATATATTTT. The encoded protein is CASSPRGTTGNTIYF. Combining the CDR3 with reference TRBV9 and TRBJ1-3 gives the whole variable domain DSGVTQTPKHLITATGQRVTLRCSPRSGDLSVYWYQQSLDQGLQFLIQYYNGEERAKGNILERFSAQQFPDLHSELNLSSLELGDSALYFCASSPRGTTGNTIYFGEGSWLTVV.

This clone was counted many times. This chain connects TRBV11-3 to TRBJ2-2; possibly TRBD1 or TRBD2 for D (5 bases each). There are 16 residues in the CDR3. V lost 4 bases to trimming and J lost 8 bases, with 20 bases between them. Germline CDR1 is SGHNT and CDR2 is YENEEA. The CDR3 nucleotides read TGTGCCAGCAGCTCTGAGGGGACGGACTCTGTAGGGGAGCTGTTTTTT. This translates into CASSSEGTDSVGELFF.

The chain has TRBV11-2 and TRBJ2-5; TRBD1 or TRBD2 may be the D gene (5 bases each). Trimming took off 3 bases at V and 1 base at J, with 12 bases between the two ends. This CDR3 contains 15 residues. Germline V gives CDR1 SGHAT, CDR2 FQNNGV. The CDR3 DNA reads TGTGCCAGCAGCTTGAACTTCGGGACCCAAGAGACCCAGTACTTC. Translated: CASSLNFGTQETQYF.

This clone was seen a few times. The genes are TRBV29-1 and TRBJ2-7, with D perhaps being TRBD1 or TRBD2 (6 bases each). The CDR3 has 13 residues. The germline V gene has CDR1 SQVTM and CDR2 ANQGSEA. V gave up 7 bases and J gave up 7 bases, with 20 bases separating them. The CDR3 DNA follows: TGCAGCGCCGCGGATGGGCAGGGGAGGGAGCAGTACTTC. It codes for CSAADGQGREQYF.

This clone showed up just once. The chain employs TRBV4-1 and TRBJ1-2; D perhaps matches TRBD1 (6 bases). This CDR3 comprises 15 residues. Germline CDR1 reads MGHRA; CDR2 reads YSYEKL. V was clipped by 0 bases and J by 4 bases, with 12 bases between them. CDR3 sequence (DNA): TGCGCCAGCAGCCAAGATTCGGGCAGGGGCTATGGCTACACCTTC. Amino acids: CASSQDSGRGYGYTF.

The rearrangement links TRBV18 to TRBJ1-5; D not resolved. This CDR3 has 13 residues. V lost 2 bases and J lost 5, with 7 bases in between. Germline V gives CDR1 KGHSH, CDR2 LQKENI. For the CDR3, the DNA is TGTGCCAGCTCACCAGAAGCCGATCAGCCCCAGCATTTT. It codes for CASSPEADQPQHF.